This T cell receptor beta chain was sequenced during a study of response to subunit inactivated influenza vaccine. On this clonotype: Its antigen is unknown.

V dropped 4 bases and J dropped 9; count of bases not matched to a gene: 16. The CDR3 totals 16 residues. CDR1 is SGDLS and CDR2 is YYNGEE in the germline V gene. Using its own MiXCR run on the RT-PCR reads, TCRdb lists one record per CDR3 protein. The table includes 500,000 to 750,000 distinct CDR3 sequences, around 15% detected once. Study-level findings and limits: Authors proposed each seasonal influenza vaccination draws in few new T cells.

The TCR sequence derives from a man over 45 who received an inactivated influenza vaccine. The chain couples TRBV9 to TRBJ2-1; 7 bases align to TRBD2. Sample: PBMCs from blood, taken about 12 days after vaccination. CDR3: CASSRSSGMGKVEQFF. In DNA form, the CDR3 reads TGTGCCAGCAGCCGAAGCAGCGGGATGGGTAAAGTTGAGCAGTTCTTC.